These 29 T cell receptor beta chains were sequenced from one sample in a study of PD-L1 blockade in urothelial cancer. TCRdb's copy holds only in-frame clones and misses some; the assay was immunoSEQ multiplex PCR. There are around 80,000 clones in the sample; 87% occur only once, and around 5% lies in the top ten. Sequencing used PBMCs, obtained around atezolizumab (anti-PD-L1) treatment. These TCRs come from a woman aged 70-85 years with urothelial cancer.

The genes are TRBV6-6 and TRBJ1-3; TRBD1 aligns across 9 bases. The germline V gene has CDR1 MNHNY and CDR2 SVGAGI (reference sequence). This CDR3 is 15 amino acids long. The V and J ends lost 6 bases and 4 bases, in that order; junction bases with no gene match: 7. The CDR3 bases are TGTGCCAGCAGAGCTACAGGGGGCGGGGGAAACACCATATATTTT. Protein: CASRATGGGGNTIYF.

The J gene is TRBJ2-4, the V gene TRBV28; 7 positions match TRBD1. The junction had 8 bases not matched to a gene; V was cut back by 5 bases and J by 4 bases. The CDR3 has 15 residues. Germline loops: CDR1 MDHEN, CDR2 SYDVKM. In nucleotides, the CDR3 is TGTGCCAGCAGTACCTCATGGGACAGAAAAAACATTCAGTACTTC. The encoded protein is CASSTSWDRKNIQYF.

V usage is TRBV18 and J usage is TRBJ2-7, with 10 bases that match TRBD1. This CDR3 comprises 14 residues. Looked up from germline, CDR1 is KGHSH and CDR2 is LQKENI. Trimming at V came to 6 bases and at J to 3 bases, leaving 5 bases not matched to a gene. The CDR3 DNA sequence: TGTGCCAGCTCCAACCGGGACAGGGGCTACGAGCAGTACTTC. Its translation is CASSNRDRGYEQYF.

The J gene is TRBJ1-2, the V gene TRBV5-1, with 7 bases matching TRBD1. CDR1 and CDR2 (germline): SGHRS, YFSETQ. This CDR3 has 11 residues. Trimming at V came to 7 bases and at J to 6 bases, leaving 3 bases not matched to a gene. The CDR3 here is CASRQGHGYTF. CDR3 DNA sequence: TGCGCCAGCCGACAGGGTCATGGCTACACCTTC. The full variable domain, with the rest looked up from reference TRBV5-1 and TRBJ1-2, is KAGVTQTPRYLIKTRGQQVTLSCSPISGHRSVSWYQQTPGQGLQFLFEYFSETQRNKGNFPGRFSGRQFSNSRSEMNVSTLELGDSALYLCASRQGHGYTFGSGTRLTVV.

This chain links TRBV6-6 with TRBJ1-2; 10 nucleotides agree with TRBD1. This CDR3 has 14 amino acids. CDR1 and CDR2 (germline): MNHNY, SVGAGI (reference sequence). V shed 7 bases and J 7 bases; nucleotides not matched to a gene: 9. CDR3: CASKSGTGERGYTF. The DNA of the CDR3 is TGTGCCAGCAAGAGCGGGACAGGGGAGCGTGGCTACACCTTC.

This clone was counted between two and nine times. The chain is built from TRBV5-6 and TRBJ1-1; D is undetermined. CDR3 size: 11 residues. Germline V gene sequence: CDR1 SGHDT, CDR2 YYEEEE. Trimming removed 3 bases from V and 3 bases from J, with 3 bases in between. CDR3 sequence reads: CASSSYTEAFF. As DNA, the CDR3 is TGTGCCAGCAGCTCCTACACTGAAGCTTTCTTT.

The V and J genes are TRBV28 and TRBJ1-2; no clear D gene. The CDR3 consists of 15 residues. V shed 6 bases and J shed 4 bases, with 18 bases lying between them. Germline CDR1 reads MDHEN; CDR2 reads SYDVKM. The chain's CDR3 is CASSPFRTVPYGYTF. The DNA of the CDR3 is TGTGCCAGCAGCCCTTTCAGGACTGTCCCCTATGGCTACACCTTC.

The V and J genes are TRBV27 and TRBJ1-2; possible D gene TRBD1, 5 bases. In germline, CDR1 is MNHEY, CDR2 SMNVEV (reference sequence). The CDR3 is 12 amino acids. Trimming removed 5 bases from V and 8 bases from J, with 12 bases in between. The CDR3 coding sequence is TGTGCCAGCAGTCTCGGGGGTCGCGGCTACACCTTC. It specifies CASSLGGRGYTF.

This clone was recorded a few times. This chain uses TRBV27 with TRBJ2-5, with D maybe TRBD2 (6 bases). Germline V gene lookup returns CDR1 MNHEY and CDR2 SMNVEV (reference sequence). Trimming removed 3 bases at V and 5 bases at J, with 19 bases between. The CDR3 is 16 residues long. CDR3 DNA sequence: TGTGCCAGCAGTTTTGCTTATGGAGGGGCGCGGGAGACCCAGTACTTC. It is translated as CASSFAYGGARETQYF.

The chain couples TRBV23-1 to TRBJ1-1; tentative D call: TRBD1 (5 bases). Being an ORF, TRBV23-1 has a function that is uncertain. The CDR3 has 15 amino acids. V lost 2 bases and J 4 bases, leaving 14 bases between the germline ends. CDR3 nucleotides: TGCGCCAGCAGTCAACCCGGACACTCCGGCACTGAAGCTTTCTTT. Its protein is CASSQPGHSGTEAFF.

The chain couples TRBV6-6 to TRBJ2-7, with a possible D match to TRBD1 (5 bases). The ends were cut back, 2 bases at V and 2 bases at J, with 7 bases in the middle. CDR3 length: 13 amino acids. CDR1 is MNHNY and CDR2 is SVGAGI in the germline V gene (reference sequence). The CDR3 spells CASSYGAAYEQYF. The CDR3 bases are TGTGCCAGCAGTTACGGGGCAGCCTACGAGCAGTACTTC.

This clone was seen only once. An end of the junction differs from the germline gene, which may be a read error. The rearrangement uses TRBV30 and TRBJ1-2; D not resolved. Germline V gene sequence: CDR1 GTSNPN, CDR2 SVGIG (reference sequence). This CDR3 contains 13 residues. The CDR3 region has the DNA TGTGCCGGGAGAGCGCCTACTAACTATGGCTACACCTTC. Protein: CAGRAPTNYGYTF.

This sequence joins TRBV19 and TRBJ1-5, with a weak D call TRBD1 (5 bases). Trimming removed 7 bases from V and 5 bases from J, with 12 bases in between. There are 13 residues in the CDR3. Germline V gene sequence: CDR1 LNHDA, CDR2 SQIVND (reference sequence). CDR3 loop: CASTPRGDQPQHF. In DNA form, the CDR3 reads TGTGCCAGTACCCCCCGGGGGGATCAGCCCCAGCATTTT.

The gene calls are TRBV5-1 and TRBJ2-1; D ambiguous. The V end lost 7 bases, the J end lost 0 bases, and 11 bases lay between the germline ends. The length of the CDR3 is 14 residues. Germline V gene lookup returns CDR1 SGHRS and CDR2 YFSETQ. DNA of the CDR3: TGCGCCAGCGGAACAACGGGCTCCTACAATGAGCAGTTCTTC. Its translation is CASGTTGSYNEQFF.

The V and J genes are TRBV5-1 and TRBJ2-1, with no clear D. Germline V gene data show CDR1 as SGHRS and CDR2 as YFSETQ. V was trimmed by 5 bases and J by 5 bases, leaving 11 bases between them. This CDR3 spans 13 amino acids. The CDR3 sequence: CASSLAQNNEQFF. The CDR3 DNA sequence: TGCGCCAGCAGTCTGGCACAGAACAATGAGCAGTTCTTC.

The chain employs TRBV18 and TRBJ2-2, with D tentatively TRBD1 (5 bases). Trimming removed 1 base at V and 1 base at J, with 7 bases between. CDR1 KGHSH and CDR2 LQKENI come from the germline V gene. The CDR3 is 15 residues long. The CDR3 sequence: CASSPQTENTGELFF. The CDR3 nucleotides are TGTGCCAGCTCACCACAGACAGAGAACACCGGGGAGCTGTTTTTT.

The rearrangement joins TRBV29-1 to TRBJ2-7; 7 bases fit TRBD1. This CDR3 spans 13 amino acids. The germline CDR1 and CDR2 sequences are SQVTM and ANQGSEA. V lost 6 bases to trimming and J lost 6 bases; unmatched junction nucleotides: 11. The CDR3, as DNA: TGCAGCGTGGGACAGCCCGGAAGCGGCGAGCAGTACTTC. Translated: CSVGQPGSGEQYF.

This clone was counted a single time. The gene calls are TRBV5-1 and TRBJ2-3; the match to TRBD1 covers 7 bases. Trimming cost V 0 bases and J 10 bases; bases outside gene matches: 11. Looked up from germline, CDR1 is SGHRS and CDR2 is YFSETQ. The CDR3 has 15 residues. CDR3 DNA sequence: TGCGCCAGCAGCTTGGTAGGGACAGCCCCTAAGGCGCAGTATTTT. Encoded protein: CASSLVGTAPKAQYF.

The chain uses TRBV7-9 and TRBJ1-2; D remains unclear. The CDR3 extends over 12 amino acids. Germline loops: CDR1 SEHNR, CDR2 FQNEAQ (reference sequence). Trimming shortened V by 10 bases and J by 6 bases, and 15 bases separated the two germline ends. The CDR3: CATEAGADGYTF. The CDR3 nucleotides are TGTGCCACTGAAGCGGGCGCGGATGGCTACACCTTC.

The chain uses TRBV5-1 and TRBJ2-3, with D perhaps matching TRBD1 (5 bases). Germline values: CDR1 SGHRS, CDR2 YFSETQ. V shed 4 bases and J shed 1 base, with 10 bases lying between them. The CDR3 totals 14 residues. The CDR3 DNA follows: TGCGCCAGCAGCAAACAGGTGGGCACAGATACGCAGTATTTT. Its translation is CASSKQVGTDTQYF. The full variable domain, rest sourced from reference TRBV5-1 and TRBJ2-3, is KAGVTQTPRYLIKTRGQQVTLSCSPISGHRSVSWYQQTPGQGLQFLFEYFSETQRNKGNFPGRFSGRQFSNSRSEMNVSTLELGDSALYLCASSKQVGTDTQYFGPGTRLTVL.

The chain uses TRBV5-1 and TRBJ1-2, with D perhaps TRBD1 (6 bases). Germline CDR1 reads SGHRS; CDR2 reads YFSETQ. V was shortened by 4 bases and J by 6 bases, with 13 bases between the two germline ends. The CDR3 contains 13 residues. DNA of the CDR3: TGCGCCAGCAGCCCCACAGGGTCTCATGGCTACACCTTC. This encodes CASSPTGSHGYTF.

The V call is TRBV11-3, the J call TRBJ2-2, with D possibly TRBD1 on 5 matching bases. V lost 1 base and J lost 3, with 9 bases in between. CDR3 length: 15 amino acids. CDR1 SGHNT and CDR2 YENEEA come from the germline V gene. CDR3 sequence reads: CASSLGRVDTGELFF. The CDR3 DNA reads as TGTGCCAGCAGCTTAGGCAGGGTCGACACCGGGGAGCTGTTTTTT.

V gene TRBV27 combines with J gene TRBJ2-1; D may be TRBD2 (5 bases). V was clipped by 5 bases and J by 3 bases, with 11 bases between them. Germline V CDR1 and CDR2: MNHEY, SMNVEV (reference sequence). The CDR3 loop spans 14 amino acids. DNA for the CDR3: TGTGCCAGCAGTCTAGGCGGGTACTACAATGAGCAGTTCTTC. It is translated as CASSLGGYYNEQFF.

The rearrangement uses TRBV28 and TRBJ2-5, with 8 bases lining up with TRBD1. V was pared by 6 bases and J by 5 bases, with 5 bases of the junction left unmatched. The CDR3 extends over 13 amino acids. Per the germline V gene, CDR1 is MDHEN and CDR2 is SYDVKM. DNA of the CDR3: TGTGCCAGCAGACCAGACAGGGGTGAGACCCAGTACTTC. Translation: CASRPDRGETQYF.

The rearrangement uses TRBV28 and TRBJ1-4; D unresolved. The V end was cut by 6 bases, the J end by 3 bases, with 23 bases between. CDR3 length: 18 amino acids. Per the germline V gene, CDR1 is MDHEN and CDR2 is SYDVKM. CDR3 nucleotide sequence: TGTGCCAGCAGCCGACGGACTAGCGGCCGTACTTCTAATGAAAAACTGTTTTTT. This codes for CASSRRTSGRTSNEKLFF.

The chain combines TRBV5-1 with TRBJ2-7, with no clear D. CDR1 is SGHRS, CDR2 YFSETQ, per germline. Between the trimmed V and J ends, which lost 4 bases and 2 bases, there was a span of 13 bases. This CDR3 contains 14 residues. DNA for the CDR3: TGCGCCAGCAGCCCTGACGAGGTTCCCTACGAGCAGTACTTC. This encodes CASSPDEVPYEQYF.

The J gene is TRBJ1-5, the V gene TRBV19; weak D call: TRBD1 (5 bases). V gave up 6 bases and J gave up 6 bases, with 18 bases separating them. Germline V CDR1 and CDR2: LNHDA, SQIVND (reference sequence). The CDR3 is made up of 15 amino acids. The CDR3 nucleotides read TGTGCCAGTAGACCCGGACACGGTCGGTTTCAGCCCCAGCATTTT. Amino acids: CASRPGHGRFQPQHF.

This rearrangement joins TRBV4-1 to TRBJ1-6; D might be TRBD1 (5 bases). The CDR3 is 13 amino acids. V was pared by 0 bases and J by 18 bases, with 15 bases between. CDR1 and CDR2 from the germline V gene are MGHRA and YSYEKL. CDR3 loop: CASSQDLPTANHF. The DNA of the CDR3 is TGCGCCAGCAGCCAAGATCTGCCGACAGCAAACCACTTT.

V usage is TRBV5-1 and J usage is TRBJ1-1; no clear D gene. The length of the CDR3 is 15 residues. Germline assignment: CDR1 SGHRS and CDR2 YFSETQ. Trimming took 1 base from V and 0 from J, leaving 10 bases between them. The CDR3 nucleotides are TGCGCCAGCAGCTTGAGTTCAGCGATGAACACTGAAGCTTTCTTT. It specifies CASSLSSAMNTEAFF.